These 22 T cell receptor beta chains were sequenced from one sample in a study of T cell clonotyping in hematopoietic cell transplantation. Generated by immunoSEQ multiplex PCR, the TCRdb table keeps only in-frame clones and is missing some. Here the sample spans 9,500 to 11,000 clones, around half being singletons. The sample consisted of PBMCs, taken 30 days after allogeneic stem cell transplant. Receptors originate from a male patient in his fifties who had an allogeneic stem cell transplant from an unrelated donor, so the T cells may come from the graft donor. Some clones in this sample may be carry-over from other donors' samples.

V gene TRBV6-1 combines with J gene TRBJ1-6; 7 bases fit TRBD1. This CDR3 spans 14 amino acids. Germline CDR1 MNHNS, CDR2 SASEGT. Trimming removed 7 bases from V and 8 bases from J; junction bases left unmatched: 8. The CDR3, as DNA: TGTGCCAGCATAAGAGGGGGCGCGGATTCACCCCTCCACTTT. Translated, it gives CASIRGGADSPLHF.

This clone was detected once. The chain is built from TRBV7-2 and TRBJ2-7; D not certain. Trimming shortened V by 3 bases and J by 2 bases, and 11 bases separated the two germline ends. The CDR3 sequence is 14 residues long. CDR1 and CDR2 (germline): SGHTA, FQGNSA. CDR3 amino acids: CASSLGKATYEQYF. The CDR3 DNA reads TGTGCCAGCAGCTTGGGGAAGGCCACCTACGAGCAGTACTTC.

V is TRBV28 and J is TRBJ2-7; no clear D gene. The length of the CDR3 is 11 residues. Germline V gene lookup returns CDR1 MDHEN and CDR2 SYDVKM. The V and J ends lost 5 bases and 5 bases respectively, with 7 bases between them. CDR3 bases: TGTGCCAGCAGTGCCCTTGACGAGCAGTACTTC. Its protein product is CASSALDEQYF.

The chain uses TRBV2 and TRBJ1-1, with unresolved D. The V end was cut by 6 bases, the J end by 0 bases, with 8 bases between. This CDR3 spans 13 amino acids. Germline values: CDR1 SNHLY, CDR2 FYNNEI. CDR3 in amino acids: CASRADLNTEAFF. The DNA for the CDR3 is TGTGCCAGCAGGGCCGACCTGAACACTGAAGCTTTCTTT.

The chain is built from TRBV7-2 and TRBJ2-7, with TRBD2 matching 12 bases. Unmatched junction bases numbered 3, after V lost 2 bases and J lost 4 bases. The CDR3 runs 15 residues. Per germline, CDR1 SGHTA and CDR2 FQGNSA. The CDR3 loop is CASSLMTSGSYEQYF. The CDR3 coding sequence is TGTGCCAGCAGCTTAATGACTAGCGGGAGTTACGAGCAGTACTTC.

V and J are TRBV19 and TRBJ1-2; D ambiguous. V shed 3 bases and J shed 0 bases, with 14 bases lying between them. The CDR3 extends over 16 amino acids. The germline CDR1 and CDR2 sequences are LNHDA and SQIVND (reference sequence). The CDR3 spells CASSIPQSGANYGYTF. The CDR3 DNA follows: TGTGCCAGTAGTATCCCGCAGAGCGGTGCTAACTATGGCTACACCTTC. The full variable domain, in which reference TRBV19 and TRBJ1-2 provide the parts outside the CDR3, is DGGITQSPKYLFRKEGQNVTLSCEQNLNHDAMYWYRQDPGQGLRLIYYSQIVNDFQKGDIAEGYSVSREKKESFPLTVTSAQKNPTAFYLCASSIPQSGANYGYTFGSGTRLTVV.

This clone occurred a few times. The CDR3 region has the DNA TGTGCCAGCAGCCCCCGGGACACATACACAGATACGCAGTATTTT. Amino acid sequence: CASSPRDTYTDTQYF. V usage is TRBV5-6 and J usage is TRBJ2-3; a possible D gene is TRBD1 (6 bases). The length of the CDR3 is 15 residues. Trimming took 4 bases from V and 2 from J, leaving 14 bases between them. The germline CDR1 and CDR2 sequences are SGHDT and YYEEEE.

The chain recombines TRBV19 with TRBJ1-4; 8 bases fit TRBD1. The CDR3 spans 15 residues. Germline V gene lookup returns CDR1 LNHDA and CDR2 SQIVND (reference sequence). V trimming: 5 bases; J trimming: 7 bases; junction bases outside the gene matches: 9. The CDR3 spells CASSPMTGASEKLFF. CDR3 sequence (DNA): TGTGCCAGTAGTCCAATGACAGGGGCGAGTGAAAAACTGTTTTTT.

The chain carries TRBV5-4 and TRBJ2-5, with unresolved D. Gene TRBJ2-7 matches the end of the DNA better, so the J call may be wrong. Germline V gives CDR1 SGHNT, CDR2 YYREEE (reference sequence). The CDR3 has 15 amino acids. CDR3: CASSFGELGSYEQYF. The CDR3 DNA is TGTGCCAGCAGCTTCGGTGAACTCGGATCCTACGAGCAGTACTTC.

This chain joins TRBV5-6 and TRBJ2-7; 7 bases are shared with TRBD1. The germline CDR1 and CDR2 sequences are SGHDT and YYEEEE. The V gene end was trimmed by 4 bases and the J gene end by 6 bases; junction bases not matched to a gene: 10. This CDR3 is 14 amino acids long. This chain's CDR3 is CASSPEQGRREQYF. CDR3 nucleotides: TGTGCCAGCAGCCCTGAACAGGGGCGCCGCGAGCAGTACTTC.

This clone turned up a few times. V usage is TRBV5-1 and J usage is TRBJ1-1; 7 bases are shared with TRBD1. V lost 3 bases to trimming and J lost 3 bases; unmatched junction nucleotides: 2. The CDR3 sequence is 13 residues long. Germline lookup yields CDR1 SGHRS and CDR2 YFSETQ. For the CDR3, the DNA is TGCGCCAGCAGCTATACAGGGGACACTGAAGCTTTCTTT. Translated: CASSYTGDTEAFF.

This chain links TRBV28 with TRBJ2-1; maybe TRBD2 (6 bases). Germline-derived CDR1 and CDR2 are MDHEN and SYDVKM. V gave up 3 bases and J gave up 9 bases, with 12 bases separating them. The CDR3 sequence is 13 residues long. CDR3 protein: CASSFRRDREQFF. CDR3 in DNA: TGTGCCAGCAGTTTTCGGCGGGATCGTGAGCAGTTCTTC.

This clone showed up just a few times. The chain joins TRBV5-4 to TRBJ1-6; D might be TRBD1 (5 bases). The length of the CDR3 is 14 residues. V was clipped by 3 bases and J by 7 bases, with 11 bases between them. The V gene's germline CDR1 is SGHNT and CDR2 YYREEE (reference sequence). CDR3 nucleotide sequence: TGTGCCAGCAGCTCCAAAGGGGAGAATTCACCCCTCCACTTT. Encoded protein: CASSSKGENSPLHF.

This clone was seen just once. J is TRBJ2-2 and V is TRBV5-1; TRBD2 agrees at 8 bases. Trimming cost V 4 bases and J 1 base; bases outside gene matches: 6. The germline gives CDR1 SGHRS, CDR2 YFSETQ. The CDR3 is 16 residues long. CDR3 loop: CASSIALAGNTGELFF. The CDR3 bases are TGCGCCAGCAGCATAGCCCTAGCGGGGAACACCGGGGAGCTGTTTTTT.

This clone has only a few counts. The J gene is TRBJ2-2, the V gene TRBV6-1; 8 bases fit TRBD1. The CDR3 sequence is 14 residues long. V lost 6 bases and J lost 1; bases outside the gene matches: 1. Germline CDR1 MNHNS, CDR2 SASEGT. In DNA, the CDR3 is TGTGCCAGCAGGGGACAGGTGAACACCGGGGAGCTGTTTTTT. Translating it yields CASRGQVNTGELFF.

V is TRBV19 and J is TRBJ1-5, with 7 bases matching TRBD1. Germline V gene sequence: CDR1 LNHDA, CDR2 SQIVND (reference sequence). The V gene end was trimmed by 7 bases and the J gene end by 4 bases; junction bases not matched to a gene: 7. CDR3 size: 14 residues. CDR3 sequence: CASTGRGLNQPQHF. DNA of the CDR3: TGTGCCAGTACTGGCAGGGGGTTAAATCAGCCCCAGCATTTT.

This clone turned up a few times. The CDR3 nucleotides read TGTGCCCGGGAGGACCTACACGGCTACACCTTC. This sequence encodes CAREDLHGYTF. The genes are TRBV30 and TRBJ1-2; D is unresolved. This CDR3 comprises 11 residues. Germline V lookup: CDR1 GTSNPN, CDR2 SVGIG (reference sequence). Trimming cost V 8 bases and J 8 bases, with 15 bases left between them.

The chain carries TRBV5-6 and TRBJ1-2; no clear D gene. CDR3 length: 15 amino acids. Trimming shortened V by 3 bases and J by 8 bases, and 20 bases separated the two germline ends. CDR1 and CDR2 from the germline V gene are SGHDT and YYEEEE. CDR3 sequence (DNA): TGTGCCAGCAGCTCGTATTTTGTATGGTTGGACGGCTACACCTTC. The encoded protein is CASSSYFVWLDGYTF.

There are a few counts of this clone. V usage is TRBV7-2 and J usage is TRBJ1-5; 8 bases match TRBD1. The germline V gene has CDR1 SGHTA and CDR2 FQGNSA. With 5 bases clipped from V and 5 bases from J, the junction kept 5 bases outside the gene matches. The CDR3 has 14 amino acids. The CDR3 coding sequence is TGTGCCAGCAGCCCGCAGGGGGCCGATCAGCCCCAGCATTTT. It codes for CASSPQGADQPQHF.

The rearrangement links TRBV30 to TRBJ2-7; no firm D call. Germline-derived CDR1 and CDR2 are GTSNPN and SVGIG (reference sequence). CDR3 length: 13 amino acids. Trimming removed 1 base at V and 2 bases at J, with 9 bases between. The CDR3 DNA is TGTGCCTGGAGTGCCAGGTTCCCCTACGAGCAGTACTTC. Translating gives CAWSARFPYEQYF.

Only a few counts were recorded for this clone. The chain employs TRBV29-1 and TRBJ1-2, with unresolved D. The V and J ends lost 0 bases and 8 bases respectively, with 16 bases between them. Per germline, CDR1 SQVTM and CDR2 ANQGSEA. The CDR3 covers 14 residues. CDR3 nucleotides: TGCAGCGTTGAAGAGGACGGCTCCTATGGGGGCTACACCTTC. Translating gives CSVEEDGSYGGYTF.

Only a few counts were recorded for this clone. CDR3 coding DNA: TGTGCCCAAACGGGACATCATGGCTACACCTTC. It specifies CAQTGHHGYTF. This sequence joins TRBV30 and TRBJ1-2; tentatively, D is TRBD1 (6 bases). V lost 8 bases to trimming and J lost 6 bases, with 13 bases between them. The CDR3 totals 11 residues. CDR1 GTSNPN and CDR2 SVGIG come from the germline V gene (reference sequence).